This passage covers 21 T cell receptor beta chains from one sample sequenced in a study of cytomegalovirus exposure and HLA in healthy donors. PCR primers comprised 60 Vbeta and 13 Jbeta primers. Libraries were prepared by immunoSEQ multiplex PCR; TCRdb keeps only in-frame clonotypes and omits some of them. This table holds fewer than 75,000 clones, roughly 70% found once. Source material: PBMCs. The receptors originated from a man between 65 and 85 years old in good health and CMV-seronegative.

This chain uses TRBV28 with TRBJ2-3, with 9 bases fitting TRBD1. The CDR3 sequence is 16 residues long. Trimming removed 3 bases from V and 1 base from J; junction bases left unmatched: 5. Germline V gives CDR1 MDHEN, CDR2 SYDVKM. The CDR3 spells CASSFSQGAGTDTQYF. Here the CDR3 DNA reads TGTGCCAGCAGTTTTTCACAGGGGGCGGGCACAGATACGCAGTATTTT.

V usage is TRBV5-1 and J usage is TRBJ2-5; 7 nucleotides line up with TRBD1. Germline V CDR1 and CDR2: SGHRS, YFSETQ. This CDR3 contains 15 residues. The V and J ends lost 5 bases and 2 bases, in that order; junction bases with no gene match: 9. The CDR3 nucleotides are TGCGCCAGCAGAACCTTTGGACAGGCACAAGAGACCCAGTACTTC. It translates to CASRTFGQAQETQYF. The full variable domain, completed using reference TRBV5-1 and TRBJ2-5, is KAGVTQTPRYLIKTRGQQVTLSCSPISGHRSVSWYQQTPGQGLQFLFEYFSETQRNKGNFPGRFSGRQFSNSRSEMNVSTLELGDSALYLCASRTFGQAQETQYFGPGTRLLVL.

V is TRBV7-6 and J is TRBJ2-5; 7 bases agree with TRBD1. J gave up 11 bases and V 1 base, and 4 bases lay outside the gene matches. In germline, CDR1 is SGHVS, CDR2 FNYEAQ. This CDR3 comprises 12 residues. CDR3: CASSLGDREQYF. CDR3 in DNA: TGTGCCAGCAGCTTAGGAGACAGGGAGCAGTACTTC.

A note on this clone: Sequence at one end of the junction differs from germline and may be a read error. Other DNA sequences in the sample encode the same CDR3. V and J are TRBV6-6 and TRBJ1-6; 9 bases agree with TRBD1. In germline, CDR1 is MNHNY, CDR2 SVGAGI (reference sequence). This CDR3 is 14 amino acids long. The DNA of the CDR3 is TGTGCCAGCGGGACAGGGTACTATAATTCCCCCCTCCACTTT. Encoded protein: CASGTGYYNSPLHF.

The rearrangement joins TRBV7-2 to TRBJ2-5; 8 nucleotides line up with TRBD2. The V and J ends lost 4 bases and 1 base, in that order; junction bases with no gene match: 5. The CDR3 spans 15 residues. Germline V gene lookup returns CDR1 SGHTA and CDR2 FQGNSA. CDR3 loop: CASSSPAGAQETQYF. For the CDR3, the DNA is TGTGCCAGCAGCTCCCCAGCGGGGGCCCAAGAGACCCAGTACTTC. The full variable domain, with the rest looked up from reference TRBV7-2 and TRBJ2-5, is GAGVSQSPSNKVTEKGKDVELRCDPISGHTALYWYRQSLGQGLEFLIYFQGNSAPDKSGLPSDRFSAERTGGSVSTLTIQRTQQEDSAVYLCASSSPAGAQETQYFGPGTRLLVL.

This chain joins TRBV5-6 and TRBJ2-2, with D possibly being TRBD2 (5 bases). CDR1 SGHDT and CDR2 YYEEEE come from the germline V gene. Trimming took 1 base from V and 2 from J, leaving 12 bases between them. This CDR3 spans 16 amino acids. As DNA, the CDR3 is TGTGCCAGCAGCTTGCGGTTAACGGGAAACACCGGGGAGCTGTTTTTT. It translates to CASSLRLTGNTGELFF.

The chain recombines TRBV30 with TRBJ2-3; no reliable D call. This CDR3 region has 11 residues. From germline, CDR1 is GTSNPN and CDR2 SVGIG (reference sequence). Trimming pared 4 bases from V and 6 bases from J, leaving 8 bases between. In DNA, the CDR3 is TGTGCCTGGACCCGTGCGGATACGCAGTATTTT. It is translated as CAWTRADTQYF.

This clone has only a few counts. J is TRBJ2-1 and V is TRBV7-2; D is perhaps TRBD1 (5 bases). Trimming cost V 5 bases and J 7 bases, with 15 bases left between them. The CDR3 consists of 14 residues. CDR1 is SGHTA and CDR2 is FQGNSA in the germline V gene. The CDR3 loop reads CASSPPGRVNEQFF. The CDR3, as DNA: TGTGCCAGCAGCCCCCCAGGGCGAGTTAATGAGCAGTTCTTC.

V gene TRBV14 combines with J gene TRBJ2-7; 11 nucleotides agree with TRBD2. This CDR3 contains 14 residues. Germline V gene data show CDR1 as SGHDN and CDR2 as FVKESK. V was pared by 4 bases and J by 6 bases, with 5 bases of the junction left unmatched. The CDR3, as DNA: TGTGCCAGCAGCCCCAGGACTAGCGGGTCCGAGCAGTACTTC. Its translation is CASSPRTSGSEQYF.

This clone was observed a few times. The V gene is TRBV2, the J gene TRBJ1-6; D remains unclear. Germline values: CDR1 SNHLY, CDR2 FYNNEI. V was shortened by 8 bases and J by 6 bases, with 20 bases between the two germline ends. This CDR3 is 16 amino acids long. The CDR3 reads CASERPGGTGNSPLHF. The CDR3 DNA reads as TGTGCCAGCGAACGGCCGGGAGGTACTGGTAATTCACCCCTCCACTTT.

V gene TRBV6-1 combines with J gene TRBJ1-4; unclear D gene. Per the germline V gene, CDR1 is MNHNS and CDR2 is SASEGT. V lost 2 bases to trimming and J lost 1 base, with 8 bases between them. This CDR3 spans 15 amino acids. The CDR3 DNA reads as TGTGCCAGCAGTGAAAGCTACGGAACTAATGAAAAACTGTTTTTT. Amino acid sequence: CASSESYGTNEKLFF.

This clone was counted between two and nine times. V and J are TRBV5-1 and TRBJ2-2, with 9 nucleotides matching TRBD2. CDR3 length: 15 amino acids. Germline V gene data show CDR1 as SGHRS and CDR2 as YFSETQ. V trimming: 0 bases; J trimming: 6 bases; junction bases outside the gene matches: 3. The CDR3 sequence is CASSLAAGGSGELFF. CDR3 DNA sequence: TGCGCCAGCAGCTTGGCTGCGGGAGGGTCCGGGGAGCTGTTTTTT.

The genes are TRBV20-1 and TRBJ1-1; no clear D. Germline lookup yields CDR1 DFQATT and CDR2 SNEGSKA (reference sequence). The CDR3 totals 11 residues. The ends were cut back, 4 bases at V and 7 bases at J, with 10 bases in the middle. In DNA, the CDR3 is TGCAGTGCTACAGAAACTAGTGAAGCTTTCTTT. It specifies CSATETSEAFF.

The CDR3 DNA reads as TGTGCCAGCCGACAGGGAAATGAAAAACTGTTTTTT. Its translation: CASRQGNEKLFF. The chain combines TRBV2 with TRBJ1-4; 7 nucleotides agree with TRBD1. V shed 8 bases, J shed 5 bases, and the junction held 2 bases outside the gene matches. Germline values: CDR1 SNHLY, CDR2 FYNNEI. CDR3 length: 12 residues.

V gene TRBV7-2 combines with J gene TRBJ1-5, with a possible D match to TRBD1 (5 bases). V was shortened by 3 bases and J by 3 bases, with 12 bases between the two germline ends. CDR3 length: 15 amino acids. From germline, CDR1 is SGHTA and CDR2 FQGNSA. CDR3 residues: CASSFRAGDNQPQHF. The CDR3 DNA reads as TGTGCCAGCAGCTTTAGGGCGGGGGACAATCAGCCCCAGCATTTT.

The chain joins TRBV28 to TRBJ2-7, with D possibly matching TRBD1 (6 bases). CDR1 is MDHEN, CDR2 SYDVKM, per germline. The CDR3 has 12 amino acids. The chain's CDR3 is CAGAGPNYEQYF. The CDR3, as DNA: TGTGCGGGGGCCGGCCCGAACTACGAGCAGTACTTC.

V is TRBV5-6 and J is TRBJ2-1; possible D gene TRBD1, 6 bases. Trimming took 4 bases from V and 3 from J, leaving 23 bases between them. The CDR3 spans 18 residues. CDR1 is SGHDT, CDR2 YYEEEE, per germline. CDR3 protein: CASSPGHIGGGNYNEQFF. The CDR3 bases are TGTGCCAGCAGCCCCGGACACATTGGTGGGGGCAACTACAATGAGCAGTTCTTC.

The chain combines TRBV7-9 with TRBJ2-3; a weak D match, TRBD1 (6 bases). Germline lookup yields CDR1 SEHNR and CDR2 FQNEAQ (reference sequence). V lost 3 bases and J lost 3, with 13 bases in between. There are 15 residues in the CDR3. The CDR3, as DNA: TGTGCCAGCAGCTTCCCCGGGACAACGACAGATACGCAGTATTTT. This gives the protein CASSFPGTTTDTQYF.

There are a few counts of this clone. The chain recombines TRBV5-1 with TRBJ2-1, with D possibly being TRBD1 (6 bases). V lost 4 bases to trimming and J lost 2 bases, with 10 bases between them. The V gene's germline CDR1 is SGHRS and CDR2 YFSETQ. The CDR3 is 14 amino acids. CDR3 DNA: TGCGCCAGCAGCAACGGACAGACCTACAATGAGCAGTTCTTC. This codes for CASSNGQTYNEQFF.

This clone has only a few counts. This chain joins TRBV5-6 and TRBJ2-7; D possibly corresponds to TRBD2 (5 bases). V was shortened by 0 bases and J by 2 bases, with 15 bases between the two germline ends. Germline V lookup: CDR1 SGHDT, CDR2 YYEEEE. The CDR3 loop spans 16 amino acids. The CDR3 sequence: CASSLAGSFFTYEQYF. DNA for the CDR3: TGTGCCAGCAGCTTGGCGGGGAGCTTCTTTACCTACGAGCAGTACTTC.

The V and J genes are TRBV7-2 and TRBJ2-3; TRBD2 matches at 10 bases. Per the germline V gene, CDR1 is SGHTA and CDR2 is FQGNSA. The CDR3 length is 18 residues. V shed 5 bases and J 7 bases; nucleotides not matched to a gene: 18. The CDR3 DNA sequence: TGTGCCAGCAGCCGATTGGCCAGGCCTAGCGGGGGCCTCAATACGCAGTATTTT. Protein: CASSRLARPSGGLNTQYF.